A selection of T cell receptor beta chains follows, all from one sample in a study of preoperative IRX-2 immunotherapy in early breast cancer. Only in-frame clones appear in the TCRdb table, and some are missing; sequencing was by immunoSEQ multiplex PCR. The profile shows around 95,000 clones, 80% to 90% of them singletons. The sample in question was tumor tissue, obtained after IRX-2 immunotherapy. Receptors originate from a human donor with breast cancer. The CDR3 runs from the conserved cysteine through the conserved F or W. The order of the fields is V gene, CDR3 protein.

V: TRBV5-1; CDR3: CASSFQGDTDTQYF
V: TRBV19; CDR3: CASSPRDSWNTEAFF
V: TRBV10-2; CDR3: CASSLRQNYGYTF
V: TRBV6-8; CDR3: CASLRSLDINEQFF
V: TRBV11-3; CDR3: CASSLEDIRANYGYTF
V: TRBV11-3; CDR3: CASSSPLAVGSYEQYF
V: TRBV29-1; CDR3: CSVVEAGGGRYGYTF
V: TRBV5-1; CDR3: CASSFRTDTFNYGYTF
V: TRBV11-3; CDR3: CASTVSGTDGTQYF
V: TRBV30; CDR3: CAWTQGGSTEAFF
V: TRBV29-1; CDR3: CSVNDRARGGELFF
V: TRBV28; CDR3: CASSEGTVNQPQHF
V: TRBV18; CDR3: CASSPLLDTSSGNTIYF
V: TRBV5-1; CDR3: CASSLVPGAGEKLFF
V: TRBV18; CDR3: CASSPTQGNYGYTF
V: TRBV7-7; CDR3: CASSPRIPTYEQYF
V: TRBV30; CDR3: CAWILAGLNTEAFF
V: TRBV29-1; CDR3: CSVESPASPSELSGELFF
V: TRBV15; CDR3: CATSRDKGQGNQPQHF
V: TRBV5-1; CDR3: CASSLVPQGTHYGYTF
V: TRBV23-1; CDR3: CASSQCRYLCGYTF
V: TRBV6-8; CDR3: CAGGGGAGTGELFF
V: TRBV6-8; CDR3: CASSLGYSDAQFF
V: TRBV18; CDR3: CASSPPRQGAYEQYF
V: TRBV19; CDR3: CASSTSGGKDTQYF
V: TRBV7-1; CDR3: CASSLVSTSGNTIYF
V: TRBV19; CDR3: CASRRTGGLQETQYF
V: TRBV6-8; CDR3: CASASGINYGYTF